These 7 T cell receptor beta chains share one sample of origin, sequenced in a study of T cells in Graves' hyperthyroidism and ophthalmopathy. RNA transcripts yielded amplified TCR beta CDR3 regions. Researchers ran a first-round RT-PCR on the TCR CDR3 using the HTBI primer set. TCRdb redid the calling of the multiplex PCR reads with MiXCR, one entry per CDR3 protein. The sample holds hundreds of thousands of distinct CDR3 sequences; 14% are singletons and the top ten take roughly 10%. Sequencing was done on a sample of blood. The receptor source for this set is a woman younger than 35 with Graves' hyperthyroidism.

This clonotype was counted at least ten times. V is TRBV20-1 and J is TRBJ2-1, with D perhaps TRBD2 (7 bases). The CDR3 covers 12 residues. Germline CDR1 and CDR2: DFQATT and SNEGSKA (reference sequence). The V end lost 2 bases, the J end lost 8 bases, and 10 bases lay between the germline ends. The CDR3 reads CSARLGGDEQFF. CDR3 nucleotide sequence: TGCAGTGCTAGACTAGGGGGGGATGAGCAGTTCTTC.

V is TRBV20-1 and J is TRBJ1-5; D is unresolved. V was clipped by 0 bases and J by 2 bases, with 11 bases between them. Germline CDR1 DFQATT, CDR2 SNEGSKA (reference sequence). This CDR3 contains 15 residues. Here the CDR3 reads CSARDRKAGNQPQHF. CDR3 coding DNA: TGCAGTGCTAGAGATCGGAAGGCCGGCAATCAGCCCCAGCATTTT.

CDR3 in DNA: TGTGCCATCAGTGAGGTAGACAGGGGGCGAGGAGGCGATGGCTACACCTTC. This encodes CAISEVDRGRGGDGYTF. This chain connects TRBV10-3 to TRBJ1-2; TRBD1 matches 10 bases. Trimming cost V 2 bases and J 6 bases; bases outside gene matches: 12. This CDR3 contains 17 residues. From germline, CDR1 is ENHRY and CDR2 SYGVKD.

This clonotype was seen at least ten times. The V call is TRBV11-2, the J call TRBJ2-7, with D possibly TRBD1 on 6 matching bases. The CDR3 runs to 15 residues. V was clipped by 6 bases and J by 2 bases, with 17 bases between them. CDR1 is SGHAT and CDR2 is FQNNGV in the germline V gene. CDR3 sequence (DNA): TGTGCCAGCAGGCGTTTTACACAGGGTCCCTACGAGCAGTACTTC. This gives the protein CASRRFTQGPYEQYF.

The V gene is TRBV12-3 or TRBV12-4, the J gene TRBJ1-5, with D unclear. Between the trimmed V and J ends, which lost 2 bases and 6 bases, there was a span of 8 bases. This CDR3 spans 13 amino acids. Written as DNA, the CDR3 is TGTGCCAGCAGTTTAAGGGAAAGTCAGCCCCAGCATTTT. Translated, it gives CASSLRESQPQHF.

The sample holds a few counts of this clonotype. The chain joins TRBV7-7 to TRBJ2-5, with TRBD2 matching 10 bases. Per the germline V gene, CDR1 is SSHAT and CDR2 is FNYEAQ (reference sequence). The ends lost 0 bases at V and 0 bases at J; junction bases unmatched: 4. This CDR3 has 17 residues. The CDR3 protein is CASSLAWTSGNQETQYF. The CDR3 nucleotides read TGTGCCAGCAGCTTAGCCTGGACTAGCGGAAACCAAGAGACCCAGTACTTC.

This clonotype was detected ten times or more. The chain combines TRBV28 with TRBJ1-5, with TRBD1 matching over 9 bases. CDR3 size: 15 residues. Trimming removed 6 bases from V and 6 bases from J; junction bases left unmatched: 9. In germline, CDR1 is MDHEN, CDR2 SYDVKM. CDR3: CASSQWGQGSQPQHF. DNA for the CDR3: TGTGCCAGCAGCCAGTGGGGACAGGGCAGTCAGCCCCAGCATTTT.